The entry below gives a single TCR beta chain sequence along with its context. Original methodology: Nucleated cell number was recorded as an estimate derived from reference gene primer amplification. Some clones are missing from TCRdb's copy, which holds only in-frame ones; the method was immunoSEQ multiplex PCR. Clone size and V and J calls were adopted from that table, with D and trimming inferred from the DNA. This sample has about 170,000 clones, with 86% found just once. The data were taken from a study of blood T cell repertoires in COVID-19. Study as a whole: PBMCs, B-cell-depleted T cells, or T cells provided the cDNA or gDNA that made up the material.

Germline V gene data show CDR1 as LNHDA and CDR2 as SQIVND (reference sequence). This CDR3 region has 15 residues. J was trimmed by 3 bases and V by 6 bases; bases with no gene match: 4. The sample was peripheral blood. The clonotype was recovered from a woman over 75 in a cohort sampled during active or convalescent COVID-19. This sequence joins TRBV19 and TRBJ2-1; TRBD1 aligns across 11 bases. The chain's CDR3 is CASSVGQGVYNEQFF. In nucleotides, the CDR3 is TGTGCCAGTAGCGTGGGACAGGGGGTCTACAATGAGCAGTTCTTC. The whole variable domain, filled in from reference TRBV19 and TRBJ2-1, reads DGGITQSPKYLFRKEGQNVTLSCEQNLNHDAMYWYRQDPGQGLRLIYYSQIVNDFQKGDIAEGYSVSREKKESFPLTVTSAQKNPTAFYLCASSVGQGVYNEQFFGPGTRLTVL.